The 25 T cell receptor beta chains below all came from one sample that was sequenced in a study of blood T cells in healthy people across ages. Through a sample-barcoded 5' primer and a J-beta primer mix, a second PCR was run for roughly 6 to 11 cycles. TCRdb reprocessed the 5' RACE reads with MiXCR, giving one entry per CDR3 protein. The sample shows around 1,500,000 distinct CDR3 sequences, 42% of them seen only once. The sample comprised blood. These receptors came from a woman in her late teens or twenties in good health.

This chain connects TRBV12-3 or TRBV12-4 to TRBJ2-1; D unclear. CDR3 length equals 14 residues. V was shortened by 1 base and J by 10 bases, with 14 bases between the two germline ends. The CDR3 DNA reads TGTGCCAGCAGTTTAGGCCTGGGATCCTACGAGCAGTTCTTC. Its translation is CASSLGLGSYEQFF.

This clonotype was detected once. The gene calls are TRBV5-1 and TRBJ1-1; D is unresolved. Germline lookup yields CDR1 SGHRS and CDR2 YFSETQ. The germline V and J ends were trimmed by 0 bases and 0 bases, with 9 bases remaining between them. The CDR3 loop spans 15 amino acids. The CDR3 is CASSLAAAMNTEAFF. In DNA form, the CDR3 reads TGCGCCAGCAGCTTGGCCGCGGCGATGAACACTGAAGCTTTCTTT.

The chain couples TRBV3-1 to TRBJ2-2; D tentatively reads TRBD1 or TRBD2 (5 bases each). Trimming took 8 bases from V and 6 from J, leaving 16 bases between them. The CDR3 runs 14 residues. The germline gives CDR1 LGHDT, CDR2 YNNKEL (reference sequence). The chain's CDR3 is CASAPGPEAGELFF. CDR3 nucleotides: TGTGCCAGCGCACCGGGACCAGAAGCCGGGGAGCTGTTTTTT.

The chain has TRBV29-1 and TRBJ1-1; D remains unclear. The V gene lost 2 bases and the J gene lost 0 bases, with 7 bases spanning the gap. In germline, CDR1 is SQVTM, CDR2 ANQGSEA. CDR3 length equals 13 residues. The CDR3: CSVEPGLNTEAFF. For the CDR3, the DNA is TGCAGCGTTGAACCTGGATTGAACACTGAAGCTTTCTTT.

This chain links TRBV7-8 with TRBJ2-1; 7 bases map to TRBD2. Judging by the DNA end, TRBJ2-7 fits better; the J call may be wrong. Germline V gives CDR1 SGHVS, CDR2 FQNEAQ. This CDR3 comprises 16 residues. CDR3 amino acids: CASSLEGGSSYNEQYF. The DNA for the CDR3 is TGTGCCAGCAGCTTAGAGGGCGGGAGTTCCTACAATGAGCAGTACTTC.

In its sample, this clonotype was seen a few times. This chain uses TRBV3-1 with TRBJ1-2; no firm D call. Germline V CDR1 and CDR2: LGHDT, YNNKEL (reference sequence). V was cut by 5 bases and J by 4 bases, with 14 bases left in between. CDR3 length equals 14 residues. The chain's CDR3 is CASSNGQVVYGYTF. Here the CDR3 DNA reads TGTGCCAGCAGCAACGGGCAGGTAGTCTATGGCTACACCTTC.

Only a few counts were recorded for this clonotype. CDR3 sequence (DNA): TGTGCCTCCAGGCGCTCGGGACTCCTAAACACTGAAGCTTTCTTT. It yields the protein CASRRSGLLNTEAFF. The rearrangement links TRBV10-3 to TRBJ1-1; D possibly corresponds to TRBD1 (5 bases). Trimming took 11 bases from V and 2 from J, leaving 21 bases between them. Germline lookup yields CDR1 ENHRY and CDR2 SYGVKD. This CDR3 is built from 15 residues.

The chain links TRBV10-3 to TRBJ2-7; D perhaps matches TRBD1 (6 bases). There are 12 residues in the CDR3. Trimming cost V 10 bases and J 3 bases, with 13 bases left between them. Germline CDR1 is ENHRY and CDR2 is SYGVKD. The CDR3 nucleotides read TGTGCCACCGAGGGGGATCTCTACGAGCAGTACTTC. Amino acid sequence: CATEGDLYEQYF.

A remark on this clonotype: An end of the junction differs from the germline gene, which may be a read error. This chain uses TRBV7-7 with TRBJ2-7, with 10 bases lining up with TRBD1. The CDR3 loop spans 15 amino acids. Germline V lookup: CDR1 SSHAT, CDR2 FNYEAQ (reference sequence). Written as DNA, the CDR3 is TGTGCTAGCAGCCGCATGACAGGGGGCGGCTGCGAGCAGTACTTC. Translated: CASSRMTGGGCEQYF.

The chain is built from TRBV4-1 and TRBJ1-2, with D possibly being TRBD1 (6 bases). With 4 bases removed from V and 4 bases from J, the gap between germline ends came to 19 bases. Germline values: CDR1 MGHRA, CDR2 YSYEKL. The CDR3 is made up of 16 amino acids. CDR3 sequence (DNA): TGCGCCAGCAGCCCTCAACCCGGGGGAGGGGGCTATGGCTACACCTTC. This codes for CASSPQPGGGGYGYTF.

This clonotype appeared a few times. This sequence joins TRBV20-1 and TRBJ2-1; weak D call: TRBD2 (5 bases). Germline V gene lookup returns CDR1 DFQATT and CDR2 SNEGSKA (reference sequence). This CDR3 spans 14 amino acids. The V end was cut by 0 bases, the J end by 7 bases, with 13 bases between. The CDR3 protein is CSAREEVVTNEQFF. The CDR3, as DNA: TGCAGTGCTAGAGAGGAGGTTGTAACGAATGAGCAGTTCTTC.

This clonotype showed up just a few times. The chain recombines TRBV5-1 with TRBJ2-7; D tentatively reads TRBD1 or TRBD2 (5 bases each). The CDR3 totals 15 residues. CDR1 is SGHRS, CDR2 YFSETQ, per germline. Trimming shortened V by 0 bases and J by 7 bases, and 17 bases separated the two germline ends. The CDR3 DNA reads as TGCGCCAGCAGCTTGGACGGGGCCCCCTCGGGAGAGCAGTACTTC. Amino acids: CASSLDGAPSGEQYF.

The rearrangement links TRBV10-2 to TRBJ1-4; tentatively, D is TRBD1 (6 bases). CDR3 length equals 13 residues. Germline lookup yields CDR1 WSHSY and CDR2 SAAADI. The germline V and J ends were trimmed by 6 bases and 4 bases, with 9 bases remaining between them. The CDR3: CASSPGHNEKLFF. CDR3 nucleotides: TGCGCCAGCAGCCCGGGACATAATGAAAAACTGTTTTTT.

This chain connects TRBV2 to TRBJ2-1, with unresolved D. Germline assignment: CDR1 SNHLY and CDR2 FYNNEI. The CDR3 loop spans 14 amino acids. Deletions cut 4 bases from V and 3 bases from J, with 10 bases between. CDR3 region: CASSVNLSYNEQFF. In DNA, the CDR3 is TGTGCCAGCAGTGTGAATTTGAGCTACAATGAGCAGTTCTTC.

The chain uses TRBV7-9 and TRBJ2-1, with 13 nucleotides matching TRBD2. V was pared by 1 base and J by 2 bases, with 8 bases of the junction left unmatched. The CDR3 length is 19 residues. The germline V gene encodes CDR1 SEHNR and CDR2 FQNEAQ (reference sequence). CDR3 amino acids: CASSLVGLAGARAYNEQFF. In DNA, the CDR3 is TGTGCCAGCAGCTTAGTAGGACTAGCGGGAGCCAGGGCCTACAATGAGCAGTTCTTC.

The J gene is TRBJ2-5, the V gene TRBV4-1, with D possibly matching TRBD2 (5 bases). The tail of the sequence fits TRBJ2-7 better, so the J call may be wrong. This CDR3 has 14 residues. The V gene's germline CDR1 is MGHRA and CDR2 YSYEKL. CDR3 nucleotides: TGCGCCAGCAGCCAAGGCCAACTAGTCCTCGAGCAGTACTTC. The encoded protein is CASSQGQLVLEQYF.

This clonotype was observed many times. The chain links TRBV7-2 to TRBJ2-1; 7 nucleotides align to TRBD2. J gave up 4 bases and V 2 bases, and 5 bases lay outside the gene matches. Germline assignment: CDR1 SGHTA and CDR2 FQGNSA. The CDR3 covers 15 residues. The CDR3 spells CASSLNGGGYNEQFF. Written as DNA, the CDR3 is TGTGCCAGCAGCTTAAACGGCGGGGGTTACAATGAGCAGTTCTTC.

The CDR3 DNA reads TGCAGTGCTAGCAGTGCAACTAATGAAAAACTGTTTTTT. It encodes CSASSATNEKLFF. This chain links TRBV20-1 with TRBJ1-4, with no clear D. V gave up 3 bases and J gave up 0 bases, with 5 bases separating them. This CDR3 is 13 amino acids long. Germline CDR1 is DFQATT and CDR2 is SNEGSKA (reference sequence).

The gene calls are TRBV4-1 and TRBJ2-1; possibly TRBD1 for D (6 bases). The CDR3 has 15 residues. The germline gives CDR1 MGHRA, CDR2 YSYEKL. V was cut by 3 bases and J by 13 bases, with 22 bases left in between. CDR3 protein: CASSHYSGEWETQFF. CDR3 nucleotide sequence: TGCGCCAGCAGCCACTATTCAGGGGAGTGGGAGACCCAGTTCTTC.

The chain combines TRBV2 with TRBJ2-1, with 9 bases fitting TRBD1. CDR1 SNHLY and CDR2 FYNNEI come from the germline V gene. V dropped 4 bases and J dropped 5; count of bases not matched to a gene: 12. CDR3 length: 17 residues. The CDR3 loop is CASSGYNTGGANNEQFF. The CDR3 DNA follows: TGTGCCAGCAGTGGCTATAATACAGGGGGCGCGAACAATGAGCAGTTCTTC.

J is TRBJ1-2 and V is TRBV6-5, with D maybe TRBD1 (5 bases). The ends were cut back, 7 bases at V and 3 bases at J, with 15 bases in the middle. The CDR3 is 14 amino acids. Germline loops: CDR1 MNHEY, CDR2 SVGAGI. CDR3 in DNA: TGTGCCAGCACCCCAACTGGGGGGGACTATGGCTACACCTTC. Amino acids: CASTPTGGDYGYTF.

The CDR3 bases are TGTGCCAGCAGCTGGCAGTCGGGACATCGGAACACTGAAGCTTTCTTT. Translating it yields CASSWQSGHRNTEAFF. The V call is TRBV5-6, the J call TRBJ1-1; D perhaps matches TRBD1 (6 bases). V was cut by 3 bases and J by 1 base, with 16 bases left in between. CDR3 size: 16 residues. The germline CDR1 and CDR2 sequences are SGHDT and YYEEEE.

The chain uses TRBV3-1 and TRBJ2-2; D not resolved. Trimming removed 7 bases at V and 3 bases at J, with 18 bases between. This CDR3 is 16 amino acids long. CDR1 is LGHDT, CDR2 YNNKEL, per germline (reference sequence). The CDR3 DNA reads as TGTGCCAGCACCTCAAGCCTCCCAGGTGACACCGGGGAGCTGTTTTTT. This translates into CASTSSLPGDTGELFF.

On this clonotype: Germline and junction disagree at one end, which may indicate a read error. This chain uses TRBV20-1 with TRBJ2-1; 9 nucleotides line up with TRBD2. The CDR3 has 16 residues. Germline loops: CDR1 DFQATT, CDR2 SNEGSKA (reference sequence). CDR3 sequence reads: CSPQGLAGPSHNEQFF. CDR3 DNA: TGCAGTCCCCAAGGGCTAGCGGGACCCTCCCACAATGAGCAGTTCTTC.

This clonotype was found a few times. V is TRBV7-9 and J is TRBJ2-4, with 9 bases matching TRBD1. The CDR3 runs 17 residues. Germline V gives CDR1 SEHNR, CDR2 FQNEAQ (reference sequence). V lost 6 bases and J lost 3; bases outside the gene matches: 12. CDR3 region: CASSLGQGGLLKNIQYF. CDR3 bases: TGTGCCAGCAGTTTGGGACAGGGCGGCCTTCTCAAAAACATTCAGTACTTC.